This T cell receptor beta chain came from a study of cytomegalovirus exposure and HLA in healthy donors. Per the germline V gene, CDR1 is PRHDT and CDR2 is FYEKMQ (reference sequence). V trimming: 2 bases; J trimming: 5 bases; junction bases outside the gene matches: 6. CDR3 size: 15 residues. PCR involved 60 Vbeta and 13 Jbeta primers. The table came from immunoSEQ multiplex PCR; TCRdb's copy has only in-frame clones and leaves some out. The table records under 150,000 clones, 75% to 85% of them present only once. The chain couples TRBV13 to TRBJ2-5, with 9 bases that match TRBD2. The sample was PBMCs. This TCR was recovered from a woman aged 40 to 49 in good health and CMV-seronegative. The CDR3 DNA reads TGTGCCAGCAGCTTACCGTTAGCGGGGGATGAGACCCAGTACTTC. This sequence encodes CASSLPLAGDETQYF.